A single count supports the clone carrying this T cell receptor (beta chain). Its antigen is still unknown. The bulk TCR libraries were made with methods described before and with listed TCR primers. A single record per CDR3 protein comes from TCRdb applying MiXCR to the PCR reads. The sample lists about 40,000 distinct CDR3 sequences, about a quarter seen once, with just under 1% in the top ten. The entry originates in a study of molecular identifiers for immune sequencing clone quantification. Deletions cut 8 bases from V and 0 bases from J, with 22 bases between. CDR1 and CDR2 (germline): SQVTM, ANQGSEA. The CDR3 is 16 amino acids. Based on a CD8+CD4-CCR7+CD45RA+ profile, naive CD8 T cells were sorted. Findings of the study overall: One cell's worth of spiked Jurkat TCR RNA was reportedly detectable among 900,000 to 1,000,000 naive cells.

The sample consisted of naive CD8+ T cells from blood, with Jurkat cell RNA spiked in. Indicated subset: FACS-sorted CD8+CD4-CCR7+CD45RA+ naive T cells. This chain links TRBV29-1 with TRBJ1-1, with a tentative D call TRBD1 (5 bases). This clonotype was sampled from a human donor in good health. Some libraries in this study had Jurkat cell RNA spiked in. CDR3 in amino acids: CSLVGGAGGLNTEAFF. CDR3 bases: TGCAGCCTTGTAGGTGGGGCGGGAGGCTTGAACACTGAAGCTTTCTTT.